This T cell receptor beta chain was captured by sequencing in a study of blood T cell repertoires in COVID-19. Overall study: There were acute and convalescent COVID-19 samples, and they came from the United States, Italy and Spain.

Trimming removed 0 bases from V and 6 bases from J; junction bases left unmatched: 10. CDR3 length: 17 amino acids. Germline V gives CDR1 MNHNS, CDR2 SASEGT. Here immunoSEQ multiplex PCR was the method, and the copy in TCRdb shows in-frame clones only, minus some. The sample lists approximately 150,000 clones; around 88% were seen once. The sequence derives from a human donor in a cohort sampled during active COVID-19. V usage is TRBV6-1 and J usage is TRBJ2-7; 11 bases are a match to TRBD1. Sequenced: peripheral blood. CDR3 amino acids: CASSEATLRDRGIEQYF. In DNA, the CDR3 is TGTGCCAGCAGTGAAGCGACCCTCCGGGACAGGGGGATCGAGCAGTACTTC.